The 13 T cell receptor beta chains listed next were all sequenced from one sample in a study of blood T cells in healthy people across ages. Using a J-beta primer mix together with a sample-barcoded 5' primer, a second PCR was run for roughly 7 to 12 cycles. A single record per CDR3 protein comes from TCRdb applying MiXCR to the 5' RACE reads. Of 1.5 million to 2 million distinct CDR3 sequences listed, roughly 50% are singletons. The sequencing input was blood. The receptors originated from a woman aged 40-49 years in good health.

This chain links TRBV28 with TRBJ2-1; D may be TRBD1 or TRBD2 (5 bases each). Germline V gene lookup returns CDR1 MDHEN and CDR2 SYDVKM. The CDR3 has 17 amino acids. Trimming removed 5 bases at V and 3 bases at J, with 20 bases between. CDR3 in DNA: TGTGCCAGCAGTCCCCGGGACCCTACACGTTACTACAATGAGCAGTTCTTC. Translating gives CASSPRDPTRYYNEQFF. Complete variable domain (other parts from reference TRBV28 and TRBJ2-1): DVKVTQSSRYLVKRTGEKVFLECVQDMDHENMFWYRQDPGLGLRLIYFSYDVKMKEKGDIPEGYSVSREKKERFSLILESASTNQTSMYLCASSPRDPTRYYNEQFFGPGTRLTVL.

This chain joins TRBV28 and TRBJ2-6; weak D call: TRBD1 (6 bases). CDR1 is MDHEN and CDR2 is SYDVKM in the germline V gene. V lost 7 bases, J lost 2 bases, and 12 bases lay in between. The CDR3 loop spans 15 amino acids. DNA of the CDR3: TGTGCCAGCAAAACGACAGGTGCTGGGGCCAACGTCCTGACTTTC. Translating gives CASKTTGAGANVLTF.

The chain recombines TRBV20-1 with TRBJ2-1; D is possibly TRBD2 (5 bases). Germline-derived CDR1 and CDR2 are DFQATT and SNEGSKA (reference sequence). The CDR3 covers 13 residues. The germline V and J ends were trimmed by 3 bases and 6 bases, with 12 bases remaining between them. The CDR3, as DNA: TGCAGTGCTAGTATGCTAGCCGGCAATGAGCAGTTCTTC. It specifies CSASMLAGNEQFF.

Turning to this clonotype: The junction shows a germline mismatch at one end, possibly a read error. The gene calls are TRBV12-3 or TRBV12-4 and TRBJ1-6, with TRBD1 matching over 9 bases. This CDR3 has 18 residues. CDR3 residues: CASSLVPDWTGADSPLHF. The CDR3 DNA reads as TGTGCCAGTAGTTTAGTTCCGGATTGGACAGGGGCGGATTCACCCCTCCACTTT.

The chain employs TRBV24-1 and TRBJ2-1, with 8 bases identical to TRBD1. The CDR3 has 13 amino acids. The germline gives CDR1 KGHDR, CDR2 SFDVKD. After removal of 10 bases from V and 5 bases from J, the junction contained 6 bases not matched to a gene. The CDR3 DNA is TGTGCCACAACCGGGACAGGAGACAATGAGCAGTTCTTC. Translation: CATTGTGDNEQFF.

This clonotype appeared once. This chain connects TRBV5-1 to TRBJ2-1; D may be TRBD1 (5 bases). The CDR3 sequence is 15 residues long. Trimming shortened V by 4 bases and J by 0 bases, and 11 bases separated the two germline ends. Germline V gene lookup returns CDR1 SGHRS and CDR2 YFSETQ. CDR3 coding DNA: TGCGCCAGCAGCGATGACAGCTTCTCCTACAATGAGCAGTTCTTC. Its translation is CASSDDSFSYNEQFF.

The rearrangement uses TRBV6-2 or TRBV6-3 and TRBJ1-5; D is uncertain. The CDR3 is made up of 17 amino acids. Trimming pared 7 bases from V and 1 base from J, leaving 20 bases between. Per germline, CDR1 MNHEY and CDR2 SVGEGT. In DNA, the CDR3 is TGTGCCAGCACTATGAGCCGGGCCCCCGCGAGCAATCAGCCCCAGCATTTT. Translating gives CASTMSRAPASNQPQHF.

The rearrangement uses TRBV7-8 and TRBJ2-5, with 14 bases matching TRBD2. CDR1 is SGHVS, CDR2 FQNEAQ, per germline. This CDR3 is built from 16 residues. Unmatched junction bases numbered 0, after V lost 0 bases and J lost 3 bases. CDR3 amino acids: CASSLAGLAGEETQYF. DNA for the CDR3: TGTGCCAGCAGCTTAGCGGGACTAGCGGGGGAAGAGACCCAGTACTTC. Drawing the rest from reference TRBV7-8 and TRBJ2-5, the complete variable domain is GAGVSQSPRYKVAKRGQDVALRCDPISGHVSLFWYQQALGQGPEFLTYFQNEAQLDKSGLPSDRFFAERPEGSVSTLKIQRTQQEDSAVYLCASSLAGLAGEETQYFGPGTRLLVL.

The CDR3 is CASRLTIGAYNEQFF. The CDR3 DNA follows: TGTGCCAGCAGGTTGACTATCGGGGCCTACAATGAGCAGTTCTTC. The rearrangement uses TRBV6-1 and TRBJ2-1, with TRBD2 as a possible D gene (5 bases). Trimming left V 6 bases short and J 2 bases short, with 14 bases between. The CDR3 sequence is 15 residues long. CDR1 and CDR2 from the germline V gene are MNHNS and SASEGT.

The chain links TRBV6-6 to TRBJ1-5, with a possible D match to TRBD1 (5 bases). In germline, CDR1 is MNHNY, CDR2 SVGAGI (reference sequence). The CDR3 totals 14 residues. V dropped 7 bases and J dropped 2 bases, with 12 bases sitting between them. CDR3 protein: CASTDTQGNQPQHF. In nucleotides, the CDR3 is TGTGCCAGCACAGACACACAGGGCAATCAGCCCCAGCATTTT.

The gene calls are TRBV27 and TRBJ2-5; D is perhaps TRBD2 (5 bases). Per germline, CDR1 MNHEY and CDR2 SMNVEV (reference sequence). This CDR3 region has 14 residues. The ends were cut back, 4 bases at V and 13 bases at J, with 22 bases in the middle. CDR3 nucleotide sequence: TGTGCCAGCAGTTCATCGATCAGGAGGCCAGCTCTGTACTTC. Its protein product is CASSSSIRRPALYF.

V is TRBV10-3 and J is TRBJ2-3, with 10 nucleotides matching TRBD2. The germline V gene encodes CDR1 ENHRY and CDR2 SYGVKD. The CDR3 runs to 15 residues. J gave up 4 bases and V 2 bases, and 3 bases lay outside the gene matches. In DNA form, the CDR3 reads TGTGCCATCAGTGAGACTAGCGGGGTATCAGATACGCAGTATTTT. Amino acids: CAISETSGVSDTQYF.

The chain has TRBV7-2 and TRBJ2-1, with 13 bases identical to TRBD2. The J call may be wrong; the DNA end is better matched by TRBJ2-7. CDR3 length: 17 amino acids. The V gene's germline CDR1 is SGHTA and CDR2 FQGNSA. The CDR3 loop is CASSGPGLAGAYNEQYF. CDR3 nucleotide sequence: TGTGCCAGCAGCGGCCCAGGACTAGCGGGGGCCTACAATGAGCAGTACTTC.